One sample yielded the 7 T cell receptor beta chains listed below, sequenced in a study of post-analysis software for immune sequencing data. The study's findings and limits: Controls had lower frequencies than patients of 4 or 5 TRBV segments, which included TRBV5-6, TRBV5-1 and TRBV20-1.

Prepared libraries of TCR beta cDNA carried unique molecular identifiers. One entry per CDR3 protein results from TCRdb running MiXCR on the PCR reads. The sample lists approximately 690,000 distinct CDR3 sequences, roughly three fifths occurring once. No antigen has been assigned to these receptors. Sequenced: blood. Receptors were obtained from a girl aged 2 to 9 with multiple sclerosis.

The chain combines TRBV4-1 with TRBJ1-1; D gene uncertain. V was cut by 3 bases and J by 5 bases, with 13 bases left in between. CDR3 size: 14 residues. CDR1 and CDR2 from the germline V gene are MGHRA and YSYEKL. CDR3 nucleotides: TGCGCCAGCAGCCACCCCTCCGACTCGACTGAAGCTTTCTTT. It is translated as CASSHPSDSTEAFF.

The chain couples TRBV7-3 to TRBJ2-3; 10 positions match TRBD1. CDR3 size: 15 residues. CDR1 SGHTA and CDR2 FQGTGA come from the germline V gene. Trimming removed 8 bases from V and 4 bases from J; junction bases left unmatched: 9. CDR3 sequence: CASGPGQGFSDTQYF. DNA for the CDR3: TGTGCCAGCGGCCCGGGACAGGGGTTTTCAGATACGCAGTATTTT.

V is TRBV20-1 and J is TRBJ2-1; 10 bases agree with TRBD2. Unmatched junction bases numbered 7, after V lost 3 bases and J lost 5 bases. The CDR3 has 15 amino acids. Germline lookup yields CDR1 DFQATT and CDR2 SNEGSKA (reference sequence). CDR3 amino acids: CSASPLAGENNEQFF. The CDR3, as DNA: TGCAGTGCTAGCCCCCTAGCGGGGGAGAACAATGAGCAGTTCTTC.

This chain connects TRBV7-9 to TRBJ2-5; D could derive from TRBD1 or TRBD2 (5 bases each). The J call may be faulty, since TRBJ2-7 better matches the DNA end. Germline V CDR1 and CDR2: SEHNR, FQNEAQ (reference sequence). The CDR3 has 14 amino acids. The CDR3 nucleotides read TGTGCCAGCAGCTGGGACCCCGACCCTTACGAGCAGTACTTC. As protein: CASSWDPDPYEQYF.

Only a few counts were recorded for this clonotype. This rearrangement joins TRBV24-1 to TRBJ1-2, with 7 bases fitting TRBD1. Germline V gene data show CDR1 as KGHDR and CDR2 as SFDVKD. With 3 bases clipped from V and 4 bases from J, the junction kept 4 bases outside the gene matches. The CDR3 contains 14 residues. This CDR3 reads CATSDLGTAYGYTF. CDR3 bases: TGTGCCACCAGTGATCTAGGGACAGCCTATGGCTACACCTTC.

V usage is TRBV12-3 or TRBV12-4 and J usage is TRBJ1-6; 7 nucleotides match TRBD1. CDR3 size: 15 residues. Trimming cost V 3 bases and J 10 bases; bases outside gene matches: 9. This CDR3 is CASSFPKGARSPLHF. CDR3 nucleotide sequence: TGTGCCAGCAGTTTTCCGAAGGGGGCGAGGTCACCCCTCCACTTT.

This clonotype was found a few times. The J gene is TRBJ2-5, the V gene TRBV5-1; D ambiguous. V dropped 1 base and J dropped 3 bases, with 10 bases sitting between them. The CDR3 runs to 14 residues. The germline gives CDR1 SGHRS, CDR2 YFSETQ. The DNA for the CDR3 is TGCGCCAGCAGCTTGTCGTCAGGTGAAGAGACCCAGTACTTC. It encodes CASSLSSGEETQYF.